Each of the 20 T cell receptor beta chains below was sequenced from the same sample in a study of blood T cell repertoires in COVID-19. Sequencing used immunoSEQ multiplex PCR; TCRdb keeps in-frame clones, though not all of them. The sample holds about 490,000 clones; 70% to 90% are singletons and the top ten take 3% to 3.5%. The sample comprised peripheral blood. The receptors stem from a human donor in a cohort sampled during active COVID-19.

This chain uses TRBV12-5 with TRBJ2-6; possibly TRBD1 for D (5 bases). Germline V gene lookup returns CDR1 LGHNT and CDR2 FRNRAP. Trimming shortened V by 3 bases and J by 4 bases, and 10 bases separated the two germline ends. The CDR3 extends over 15 amino acids. The chain's CDR3 is CASGFRVSGANVLTF. The CDR3 coding sequence is TGTGCTAGTGGTTTCAGGGTTTCCGGGGCCAACGTCCTGACTTTC.

Only one count was recorded for this clone. V usage is TRBV3-1 (or the pseudogene TRBV3-2) and J usage is TRBJ1-2; 11 nucleotides line up with TRBD1. Looked up from germline, CDR1 is LGHDT and CDR2 is YNNKEL (reference sequence). J was trimmed by 8 bases and V by 4 bases; bases with no gene match: 15. The CDR3 spans 17 residues. The CDR3 bases are TGTGCCAGCAGCCTCCCGACTACCGGGACAGGGGGTGGAGGCTACACCTTC. Amino acids: CASSLPTTGTGGGGYTF.

The V and J genes are TRBV2 and TRBJ2-7; D possibly corresponds to TRBD1 (6 bases). The CDR3 contains 13 residues. Germline V gene lookup returns CDR1 SNHLY and CDR2 FYNNEI. Trimming stripped 2 bases from V and 10 bases from J, with 15 bases between. CDR3 residues: CASSEYRTAFQYF. In nucleotides, the CDR3 is TGTGCCAGCAGTGAATATAGGACAGCCTTTCAGTACTTC.

The chain is built from TRBV7-9 and TRBJ2-3, with unresolved D. The germline V and J ends were trimmed by 8 bases and 7 bases, with 19 bases remaining between them. The CDR3 is 14 residues long. CDR1 and CDR2 from the germline V gene are SEHNR and FQNEAQ (reference sequence). In nucleotides, the CDR3 is TGTGCCAGCGTATCGTCCGCGTTTGAAAATACGCAGTATTTT. Its translation: CASVSSAFENTQYF. The whole variable domain, filled in from reference TRBV7-9 and TRBJ2-3, reads DTGVSQNPRHKITKRGQNVTFRCDPISEHNRLYWYRQTLGQGPEFLTYFQNEAQLEKSRLLSDRFSAERPKGSFSTLEIQRTEQGDSAMYLCASVSSAFENTQYFGPGTRLTVL.

The chain is built from TRBV30 and TRBJ1-2; unclear D gene. The CDR3 is 12 residues long. The V gene's germline CDR1 is GTSNPN and CDR2 SVGIG (reference sequence). V shed 0 bases and J shed 6 bases, with 8 bases lying between them. The CDR3 DNA sequence: TGTGCCTGGAGTGTAGAGGTGCATGGCTACACCTTC. Protein product: CAWSVEVHGYTF.

The rearrangement links TRBV9 to TRBJ2-7, with D tentatively TRBD2 (6 bases). This CDR3 has 15 residues. Trimming took 2 bases from V and 4 from J, leaving 16 bases between them. CDR1 is SGDLS and CDR2 is YYNGEE in the germline V gene. CDR3 in amino acids: CASSVFPGTEYEQYF. CDR3 nucleotide sequence: TGTGCCAGCAGCGTGTTCCCCGGGACTGAATACGAGCAGTACTTC.

This chain uses TRBV20-1 with TRBJ2-3; no definite D call. Germline assignment: CDR1 DFQATT and CDR2 SNEGSKA (reference sequence). The CDR3 runs 11 residues. Trimming took off 6 bases at V and 5 bases at J, with 9 bases between the two ends. The DNA of the CDR3 is TGCAGTGCCCCGATCGGAGATACGCAGTATTTT. Residues: CSAPIGDTQYF.

This chain links TRBV6-5 with TRBJ2-5; 7 positions agree with TRBD1. Germline assignment: CDR1 MNHEY and CDR2 SVGAGI. J gave up 5 bases and V 7 bases, and 10 bases lay outside the gene matches. CDR3 length equals 14 residues. This CDR3 reads CASTREGGRETQYF. CDR3 coding DNA: TGTGCCAGCACGAGAGAAGGGGGCCGCGAGACCCAGTACTTC.

CDR3 in amino acids: CASSTPGGAEKLFF. The CDR3 DNA reads as TGTGCCAGTAGTACACCAGGGGGAGCCGAAAAACTGTTTTTT. J is TRBJ1-4 and V is TRBV19, with TRBD1 matching over 7 bases. The CDR3 is made up of 14 amino acids. Germline V lookup: CDR1 LNHDA, CDR2 SQIVND (reference sequence). Unmatched junction bases numbered 7, after V lost 4 bases and J lost 8 bases.

The chain uses TRBV9 and TRBJ2-7; D is possibly TRBD2 (7 bases). Trimming stripped 0 bases from V and 3 bases from J, with 16 bases between. The CDR3 spans 16 residues. CDR1 SGDLS and CDR2 YYNGEE come from the germline V gene. DNA of the CDR3: TGTGCCAGCAGCGTAGAGGGGGGGACCGACGGCTACGAGCAGTACTTC. It specifies CASSVEGGTDGYEQYF.

The J gene is TRBJ2-1, the V gene TRBV5-1, with 13 nucleotides matching TRBD2. This CDR3 is built from 18 residues. Trimming removed 3 bases from V and 6 bases from J; junction bases left unmatched: 12. Germline V gene lookup returns CDR1 SGHRS and CDR2 YFSETQ. The CDR3 DNA sequence: TGCGCCAGCAGCTACCCCGGGACTAGCGGGGTCGGGGGCAATGAGCAGTTCTTC. This gives the protein CASSYPGTSGVGGNEQFF. The entire variable domain, with the rest obtained from reference TRBV5-1 and TRBJ2-1, is as follows: KAGVTQTPRYLIKTRGQQVTLSCSPISGHRSVSWYQQTPGQGLQFLFEYFSETQRNKGNFPGRFSGRQFSNSRSEMNVSTLELGDSALYLCASSYPGTSGVGGNEQFFGPGTRLTVL.

The chain recombines TRBV7-3 with TRBJ2-7; 7 bases agree with TRBD2. V lost 6 bases, J lost 10 bases, and 12 bases stayed unmatched. This CDR3 is 13 amino acids long. Looked up from germline, CDR1 is SGHTA and CDR2 is FQGTGA. CDR3 coding DNA: TGTGCCAGCAGTATGGGGGGGACTAAGGTTCAGTACTTC. Its protein product is CASSMGGTKVQYF.

J is TRBJ2-5 and V is TRBV7-2; D perhaps matches TRBD2 (6 bases). Germline CDR1 SGHTA, CDR2 FQGNSA. The CDR3 length is 14 residues. V dropped 3 bases and J dropped 4 bases, with 12 bases sitting between them. The CDR3 coding sequence is TGTGCCAGCAGCTTTGGACGGGACTCAGAGACCCAGTACTTC. This translates into CASSFGRDSETQYF.

This rearrangement joins TRBV5-4 to TRBJ2-7; 11 bases are shared with TRBD2. The CDR3 is 15 residues long. CDR1 is SGHNT, CDR2 YYREEE, per germline (reference sequence). Unmatched junction bases numbered 7, after V lost 4 bases and J lost 4 bases. CDR3 nucleotide sequence: TGTGCCAGCAGCCCGGGGACTAGCGGACCTTACGAGCAGTACTTC. Protein sequence: CASSPGTSGPYEQYF.

This chain joins TRBV12-2 and TRBJ2-5; the table's TRBD1 call for D was not verified on the DNA. TRBV12-2 is noted as a pseudogene. The CDR3 sequence is 16 residues long. In nucleotides, the CDR3 is TGTGCAAGTCGCTTAGAGGGACAGGGGGCCCAAGAGACCCAGTACTTC. Translation gives CASRLEGQGAQETQYF.

The V gene is TRBV19, the J gene TRBJ1-5, with 9 bases that match TRBD1. The V gene's germline CDR1 is LNHDA and CDR2 SQIVND (reference sequence). Germline trimming cut 7 bases from V and 3 bases from J; bases unmatched to any gene: 10. The CDR3 is 16 residues long. In DNA form, the CDR3 reads TGTGCCAGTAAGACCGGGACAGGGAGGCCCAATCAGCCCCAGCATTTT. Translated: CASKTGTGRPNQPQHF.

This rearrangement joins TRBV7-6 to TRBJ1-4; tentatively, D is TRBD1 (6 bases). This CDR3 spans 13 amino acids. V lost 3 bases and J lost 7, with 9 bases in between. Germline V lookup: CDR1 SGHVS, CDR2 FNYEAQ. Written as DNA, the CDR3 is TGTGCCAGCAGCTTTAGAGGGGGTGAAAAACTGTTTTTT. Amino acid sequence: CASSFRGGEKLFF.

The rearrangement links TRBV9 to TRBJ1-1; possibly TRBD1 for D (5 bases). Per germline, CDR1 SGDLS and CDR2 YYNGEE. V was trimmed by 1 base and J by 5 bases, leaving 9 bases between them. The CDR3 totals 13 residues. The CDR3 nucleotides read TGTGCCAGCAGCGTATCGGGGGGGACTGAAGCTTTCTTT. It translates to CASSVSGGTEAFF.

The rearrangement joins TRBV4-1 to TRBJ2-5; TRBD2 matches 8 bases. With 4 bases clipped from V and 1 base from J, the junction kept 5 bases outside the gene matches. Germline CDR1 reads MGHRA; CDR2 reads YSYEKL. The CDR3 totals 15 residues. The CDR3 region has the DNA TGCGCCAGCAGCCTTTCACTAGCGGCCCAAGAGACCCAGTACTTC. The encoded protein is CASSLSLAAQETQYF.

This rearrangement joins TRBV6-5 to TRBJ1-1, with 7 bases matching TRBD1. The V and J ends lost 6 bases and 10 bases, in that order; junction bases with no gene match: 11. Germline V gene lookup returns CDR1 MNHEY and CDR2 SVGAGI. The CDR3 totals 13 residues. The DNA for the CDR3 is TGTGCCAGCAGACTTGGGACAGCGTCGGGAGCTTTCTTT. As protein: CASRLGTASGAFF.